This is a list of T cell receptor beta chains from one sample in a study of CD4 T cells in relation to SARS-CoV-2 and coronaviruses. Their target antigens are unknown. The assay was immunoSEQ multiplex PCR, and TCRdb's table has in-frame clones only and misses some. The sample includes more than 20,000 clones, 76% of them seen just once. The sequenced sample consisted of CD4+ T cells from PBMCs, cultured in vitro. Receptors were obtained from a human donor in good health. Both conserved end residues are trimmed from each CDR3.

j_call | v_call | cdr3_aa
TRBJ2-1 | TRBV4-1 | ASSQVASGRTHNEQF
TRBJ2-6 | TRBV20-1 | SASVQTGANVLT
TRBJ1-1 | TRBV15 | ATSKDQGATTEAF
TRBJ1-1 | TRBV5-1 | ASSLALQGGATEAF
TRBJ2-7 | TRBV7-8 | ASSLTGDSTYEQY
TRBJ1-2 | TRBV30 | AWSVANYGYT
TRBJ2-4 | TRBV5-1 | ASSLDQNIQY
TRBJ2-5 | TRBV20-1 | SARNQETQY
TRBJ2-1 | TRBV5-4 | ASSLYAAASSYNEQF
TRBJ2-1 | TRBV9 | ASSVDLPWPHNEQF
TRBJ1-2 | TRBV5-1 | ASSREAGTNYGYT
TRBJ1-2 | TRBV7-2 | ASSSTGNSYGYT
TRBJ1-5 | TRBV6-1 | ASSAGTGGSVGSNQPQH
TRBJ1-1 | TRBV7-2 | ASSLVAGAEAF
TRBJ2-3 | TRBV19 | ASSPTRTDTQY
TRBJ1-2 | TRBV18 | ASSIPRSRHNYGYT
TRBJ2-3 | TRBV6-1 | ASSESGGSPADTQY
TRBJ2-7 | TRBV12-3/TRBV12-4 | ASAPGGYEQY
TRBJ2-5 | TRBV6-5 | ASSYGGGETQY
TRBJ2-7 | TRBV7-3 | ASSLNSGDEQY
TRBJ2-5 | TRBV19 | ASASGGRAFDGAETQY
TRBJ2-7 | TRBV5-1 | ASSLGTSGIYEQY
TRBJ1-6 | TRBV6-6 | ASSRTSSYNSPLH
TRBJ2-3 | TRBV9 | ASSVGSGISTDTQY
TRBJ2-1 | TRBV14 | ASRQTSGSYNEQF
TRBJ1-2 | TRBV6-1 | ASSQARTADGYT
TRBJ1-1 | TRBV30 | AWSASDRDAEAF
TRBJ2-3 | TRBV28 | ASSLAGEGWAQY
TRBJ1-1 | TRBV19 | ASSTPTGLNTEAF
TRBJ2-7 | TRBV7-8 | ASSPFSGQGAYEQY
TRBJ2-1 | TRBV7-2 | ASSATRLAGEQF
TRBJ2-3 | TRBV24-1 | ATSDNRGPTDTQY
TRBJ2-1 | TRBV11-3 | ASSLGQKYNEQF
TRBJ2-1 | TRBV12-5 | ASGDTGGAYNEQF
TRBJ2-3 | TRBV5-1 | ASSLSTDLNRGTQY
TRBJ1-4 | TRBV28 | ASSTSRGGAGEKLF
TRBJ2-7 | TRBV2 | ASSGNSGAWSSYEQY
TRBJ2-1 | TRBV7-9 | ASSLGPGWYNEQF
TRBJ1-5 | TRBV2 | ASRVDWVQPQH
TRBJ1-6 | TRBV9 | ASSVGGLDGSYNSPLH
TRBJ1-1 | TRBV6-5 | ASSRSGGGYTEAF
TRBJ2-1 | TRBV24-1 | ATSDLSAPHNEQF
TRBJ2-7 | TRBV20-1 | SATWESEQY
TRBJ2-3 | TRBV7-3 | ASSLISGAGTDTQY
TRBJ2-2 | TRBV7-9 | ASSLAWGGVNTGELF
TRBJ1-6 | TRBV2 | ASSTGAESPLH
TRBJ2-1 | TRBV7-3 | ASSRLAGPTNEQF
TRBJ2-7 | TRBV19 | ASSSGLAGGPGLEQY
TRBJ2-2 | TRBV5-1 | ASSMGAGTGELF
TRBJ1-1 | TRBV24-1 | ATSDPRVEPEAF
TRBJ1-2 | TRBV2 | ARGRGLYGYT
TRBJ1-4 | TRBV19 | ASSNTLVKGNEKLF
TRBJ1-4 | TRBV30 | AWSLGASRGKKLF
TRBJ2-5 | TRBV3-1/TRBV3-2 | ASSPTGVGETQY
TRBJ2-7 | TRBV19 | ASSMPQGGERHEQY
TRBJ2-2 | TRBV5-1 | ASSFSSNTGELF
TRBJ2-7 | TRBV19 | ASRGGTSGNSYEQY
TRBJ2-5 | TRBV6-2/TRBV6-3 | ASSYSPGESTQY